This T cell receptor beta chain emerged from a study of blood T cell repertoires in COVID-19. Study-wide context: Italy, Spain and the United States were the sources of the convalescent and acute COVID-19 samples. PBMCs, B-cell-depleted T cells, or T cells provided the cDNA or gDNA that made up the material.

Original analysis: Reference gene primer amplification gave estimated nucleated cell counts. Clones were read by immunoSEQ multiplex PCR, and TCRdb kept only the in-frame ones, dropping some. V and J calls and clone size are as listed in that table; D and trimming were resolved from the DNA. The sample has roughly 30,000 clones, around 89% seen once; the top ten hold roughly 2.6%. This CDR3 has 17 residues. Germline-derived CDR1 and CDR2 are SNHLY and FYNNEI. Trimming took 6 bases from V and 1 from J, leaving 21 bases between them. This chain connects TRBV2 to TRBJ1-1; the D gene is possibly TRBD1 (5 bases). This TCR was recovered from a human donor in a cohort sampled during active COVID-19. The specimen sequenced was peripheral blood. The CDR3 reads CASRSLTGTSQNTEAFF. CDR3 bases: TGTGCCAGCAGGTCCCTTACAGGAACCTCCCAGAACACTGAAGCTTTCTTT.